This TCR beta chain is drawn from a study of blood T cell repertoires in COVID-19. Study as a whole: The study drew acute and convalescent COVID-19 samples from the United States, Italy and Spain. The analysed material was cDNA or gDNA that came from T cells, B-cell-depleted T cells, or PBMCs.

As handled by the study authors: Using reference gene primer amplification, nucleated cell counts were estimated. The repertoire was sequenced with immunoSEQ multiplex PCR; TCRdb's copy has only in-frame clones and lacks some. That table gives V, J and clone size, and the DNA gave D and trimming. The sample includes 60,000 or so clones, 70% to 90% of them seen just once. Germline CDR1 SGHRS, CDR2 YFSETQ. The length of the CDR3 is 12 residues. With 0 bases removed from V and 7 bases from J, the gap between germline ends came to 7 bases. This receptor was taken from a human donor with active COVID-19. The donor label of this sample is uncertain. Sequencing input: peripheral blood. This chain links TRBV5-1 with TRBJ1-2; no definite D call. The CDR3 loop is CASSLGGSGYTF. The CDR3 DNA reads as TGCGCCAGCAGCTTGGGTGGCAGTGGCTACACCTTC.